Below, 18 T cell receptor beta chains from the same sample are listed, as sequenced in a study of T cells in narcolepsy. Assay: immunoSEQ multiplex PCR; the TCRdb copy retains only in-frame clones and omits some. The sample yields fewer than 40,000 clones, approximately 78% seen once. Sequenced input: CD45RA- memory CD4+ T cells from PBMCs. Receptors originate from a human donor with narcolepsy.

With respect to this clone: At the DNA level, this CDR3 is encoded by other sequences in the same sample as well. This rearrangement joins TRBV5-4 to TRBJ2-7; TRBD2 aligns across 8 bases. The J segment lost 5 bases and the V segment lost 3 bases, leaving 13 bases of the junction unmatched. CDR1 and CDR2 (germline): SGHNT, YYREEE (reference sequence). The CDR3 spans 16 residues. CDR3 in amino acids: CASSWELAATPNEQYF. The CDR3 region has the DNA TGTGCCAGCAGCTGGGAACTAGCGGCAACACCTAACGAGCAGTACTTC.

This sequence joins TRBV5-1 and TRBJ2-5; 16 bases fit TRBD2. The CDR3 has 16 amino acids. CDR1 and CDR2 from the germline V gene are SGHRS and YFSETQ. Trimming removed 4 bases from V and 3 bases from J; junction bases left unmatched: 3. DNA of the CDR3: TGCGCCAGCAGCGCCGGGACTAGCGGGGGGGAAGAGACCCAGTACTTC. As protein: CASSAGTSGGEETQYF.

The chain combines TRBV5-4 with TRBJ1-3, with D maybe TRBD1 (6 bases). Germline V gene data show CDR1 as SGHNT and CDR2 as YYREEE (reference sequence). The CDR3 spans 16 residues. Trimming took off 4 bases at V and 3 bases at J, with 17 bases between the two ends. The CDR3 sequence is CASSQGRGGLGNTIYF. The CDR3 DNA reads TGTGCCAGCAGCCAAGGTCGAGGGGGTCTTGGAAACACCATATATTTT.

This clone has only one observation. V and J are TRBV29-1 and TRBJ2-5; possible D gene TRBD1, 6 bases. The CDR3 consists of 14 residues. The V end lost 8 bases, the J end lost 2 bases, and 18 bases lay between the germline ends. The V gene's germline CDR1 is SQVTM and CDR2 ANQGSEA. The CDR3 DNA reads as TGCAGCTTCAAGGGGGACCTAAGACAAGAGACCCAGTACTTC. Protein product: CSFKGDLRQETQYF.

This chain's CDR3 is CASSLHSDVAKNIQYF. CDR3 nucleotides: TGTGCCAGCAGCCTCCACAGCGACGTAGCCAAAAACATTCAGTACTTC. The chain combines TRBV27 with TRBJ2-4; D ambiguous. Germline V gives CDR1 MNHEY, CDR2 SMNVEV (reference sequence). Trimming shortened V by 6 bases and J by 0 bases, and 15 bases separated the two germline ends. This CDR3 has 16 amino acids.

This chain connects TRBV30 to TRBJ1-5; D is unresolved. Trimming left V 3 bases short and J 4 bases short, with 10 bases between. Germline V lookup: CDR1 GTSNPN, CDR2 SVGIG (reference sequence). The CDR3 is 13 amino acids. The chain's CDR3 is CAWSEARNQPQHF. The CDR3, as DNA: TGTGCCTGGAGCGAGGCCCGAAATCAGCCCCAGCATTTT.

V usage is TRBV27 and J usage is TRBJ1-2; D unclear. With 5 bases removed from V and 7 bases from J, the gap between germline ends came to 20 bases. Germline CDR1 and CDR2: MNHEY and SMNVEV (reference sequence). There are 15 residues in the CDR3. The CDR3 DNA is TGTGCCAGCAGTCCAAACGACCGGCAAGTTGGTGGCTACACCTTC. Translation: CASSPNDRQVGGYTF.

The J gene is TRBJ2-5, the V gene TRBV5-1; maybe TRBD2 (5 bases). Trimming pared 7 bases from V and 4 bases from J, leaving 14 bases between. The CDR3 sequence is 13 residues long. CDR1 and CDR2 from the germline V gene are SGHRS and YFSETQ. The CDR3 DNA is TGCGCCAGCCAAAGCGGTGAAGGAGAGACCCAGTACTTC. Translation: CASQSGEGETQYF. The full variable domain, in which reference TRBV5-1 and TRBJ2-5 provide the parts outside the CDR3, is KAGVTQTPRYLIKTRGQQVTLSCSPISGHRSVSWYQQTPGQGLQFLFEYFSETQRNKGNFPGRFSGRQFSNSRSEMNVSTLELGDSALYLCASQSGEGETQYFGPGTRLLVL.

The chain couples TRBV11-2 to TRBJ2-7; 10 bases match TRBD2. The CDR3 has 15 amino acids. Germline CDR1 reads SGHAT; CDR2 reads FQNNGV. After removal of 0 bases from V and 5 bases from J, the junction contained 4 bases not matched to a gene. The CDR3 nucleotides are TGTGCCAGCAGCTTAGAGAAAAGCGGGAGGGACGAGCAGTACTTC. Translation gives CASSLEKSGRDEQYF. Full variable domain (missing parts from reference TRBV11-2 and TRBJ2-7): EAGVAQSPRYKIIEKRQSVAFWCNPISGHATLYWYQQILGQGPKLLIQFQNNGVVDDSQLPKDRFSAERLKGVDSTLKIQPAKLEDSAVYLCASSLEKSGRDEQYFGPGTRLTVT.

DNA for the CDR3: TGTGCCAGCAGCTTAGCTTCGGGGGTCACCGGGGAGCTGTTTTTT. As protein: CASSLASGVTGELFF. The chain carries TRBV7-8 and TRBJ2-2, with D possibly matching TRBD2 (6 bases). V dropped 0 bases and J dropped 4 bases, with 9 bases sitting between them. There are 15 residues in the CDR3. Germline CDR1 reads SGHVS; CDR2 reads FQNEAQ.

The chain employs TRBV15 and TRBJ1-1; D is unresolved. Deletions cut 5 bases from V and 4 bases from J, with 8 bases between. Per germline, CDR1 LNHNV and CDR2 YYDKDF (reference sequence). The CDR3 has 12 amino acids. The CDR3 DNA is TGTGCCACCAGCGGTCAGTTCACTGAAGCTTTCTTT. Protein sequence: CATSGQFTEAFF.

The chain has TRBV9 and TRBJ2-5; 7 bases align to TRBD2. This CDR3 is 15 amino acids long. The germline CDR1 and CDR2 sequences are SGDLS and YYNGEE. Trimming cost V 0 bases and J 2 bases; bases outside gene matches: 4. CDR3 sequence reads: CASSVGIGGQETQYF. The CDR3 region has the DNA TGTGCCAGCAGCGTAGGAATCGGGGGGCAAGAGACCCAGTACTTC.

The gene calls are TRBV5-1 and TRBJ1-4; D is ambiguous. Germline assignment: CDR1 SGHRS and CDR2 YFSETQ. This CDR3 contains 15 residues. Trimming took off 0 bases at V and 8 bases at J, with 14 bases between the two ends. The DNA of the CDR3 is TGCGCCAGCAGCTTGGGTCTGGAAATAAAAGAAAAACTGTTTTTT. Translation: CASSLGLEIKEKLFF.

The chain combines TRBV7-2 with TRBJ2-5; tentative D call: TRBD1 (7 bases). In germline, CDR1 is SGHTA, CDR2 FQGNSA. V lost 8 bases and J lost 5, with 18 bases in between. There are 14 residues in the CDR3. The CDR3 nucleotides read TGTGCCAGCCGTAGGAGAGCAGGGGGGGAGACCCAGTACTTC. Amino acid sequence: CASRRRAGGETQYF.

This clone has only one observation. This chain links TRBV30 with TRBJ1-1; no definite D call. CDR1 and CDR2 (germline): GTSNPN, SVGIG (reference sequence). The germline V and J ends were trimmed by 0 bases and 1 base, with 15 bases remaining between them. The length of the CDR3 is 16 residues. This CDR3 is CAWSVPLARTNTEAFF. The CDR3 coding sequence is TGTGCCTGGAGTGTACCCCTCGCTCGGACGAACACTGAAGCTTTCTTT.

This chain joins TRBV18 and TRBJ2-1; D uncertain. Deletions cut 0 bases from V and 7 bases from J, with 16 bases between. Per the germline V gene, CDR1 is KGHSH and CDR2 is LQKENI. The CDR3 length is 16 residues. CDR3: CASSPPLAEGSNEQFF. CDR3 nucleotide sequence: TGTGCCAGCTCACCACCTCTCGCGGAAGGCTCGAATGAGCAGTTCTTC.

This chain joins TRBV6-9 and TRBJ2-7, with a weak D call TRBD2 (5 bases). Trimming took 3 bases from V and 1 from J, leaving 13 bases between them. Germline values: CDR1 MNHGY, CDR2 SVAAGI. This CDR3 contains 15 residues. This CDR3 reads CASSYDGVGSYEQYF. CDR3 in DNA: TGTGCCAGCAGTTACGACGGGGTTGGTTCCTACGAGCAGTACTTC.

V gene TRBV5-1 combines with J gene TRBJ2-3; 8 positions match TRBD2. V shed 4 bases, J shed 6 bases, and the junction held 4 bases outside the gene matches. Per the germline V gene, CDR1 is SGHRS and CDR2 is YFSETQ. This CDR3 is 13 amino acids long. Here the CDR3 reads CASSPRGVDTQYF. Written as DNA, the CDR3 is TGCGCCAGCAGCCCGCGGGGGGTTGATACGCAGTATTTT.